The rows below give T cell receptor beta chains drawn from one sample of a study of blood T cell repertoires in COVID-19. Method: immunoSEQ multiplex PCR; TCRdb's copy keeps in-frame clones and lacks some. The sample has about 52,000 clones, 81% seen once; the top ten hold roughly 29%. Source material: peripheral blood. The receptors derive from a woman aged 80 or over with COVID-19, enrolled during active disease. Both conserved end residues are part of each CDR3. Fields, in order: clone size, V gene, J gene, CDR3 length, D gene, CDR3 DNA, CDR3 protein. D genes are given only for firm matches. Only part of the rows carry a size: once, few, many, or a class if the clone is expanded.

once	TRBV19	TRBJ1-1	13	NA	TGTGCCAGTAGTATCGGGGGAAACACTGAAGCTTTCTTT	CASSIGGNTEAFF
NA	TRBV27	TRBJ1-4	16	TRBD1	TGTGCCAGCAGTTTCCGCCTCGGGACAGTTAATGAAAAACTGTTTTTT	CASSFRLGTVNEKLFF
NA	TRBV7-6	TRBJ1-2	16	TRBD1	TGTGCCAGCAGCTCGAGGGCGGGACAGGGGGCGAGTGGCTACACCTTC	CASSSRAGQGASGYTF
few	TRBV30	TRBJ2-5	13	NA	TGTGCCTGGAGTTTGGCGGTTCAAGAGACCCAGTACTTC	CAWSLAVQETQYF
NA	TRBV6-2/TRBV6-3	TRBJ2-7	14	NA	TGTGCCAGCAGTTACGTGGACACCTCTGGCGAGCAGTACTTC	CASSYVDTSGEQYF
NA	TRBV12-3/TRBV12-4	TRBJ1-1	13	TRBD1	TGTGCCAGCAATTATGGGACAGCTAGTGAAGCTTTCTTT	CASNYGTASEAFF
NA	TRBV9	TRBJ2-1	17	TRBD2	TGTGCCAGCAGCGTAGGGACTAGCGGGATCGAACGGAGTGAGCAGTTCTTC	CASSVGTSGIERSEQFF
NA	TRBV4-2	TRBJ1-5	15	TRBD1	TGTGCCAGCAGCCAAGAACAGGGGGTTTATCAGCCCCAGCATTTT	CASSQEQGVYQPQHF
NA	TRBV6-6	TRBJ2-1	15	TRBD2	TGTGCCAGCAGTTCTACTAGCGGGCCCTACAATGAGCAGTTCTTC	CASSSTSGPYNEQFF
NA	TRBV18	TRBJ1-6	15	TRBD1	TGTGCCAGCTCATCGGGACAGTATATGGGTTCACCCCTCCACTTT	CASSSGQYMGSPLHF
NA	TRBV12-3/TRBV12-4	TRBJ2-7	12	NA	TGTGCCAGCAGTTTTTCTAGCGCGGAGCAGTACTTC	CASSFSSAEQYF
NA	TRBV7-6	TRBJ1-1	16	TRBD1	TGTGCCAGCAGCTTGGGACAGGGTGGAGGGAACACTGAAGCTTTCTTT	CASSLGQGGGNTEAFF
NA	TRBV3-1/TRBV3-2	TRBJ2-7	14	TRBD2	TGTGCCAGCAGCCAGGGGGGGACTAGGGGCGAGCAGTACTTC	CASSQGGTRGEQYF
NA	TRBV4-1	TRBJ1-2	15	TRBD1	TGCGCCAGCAGCTCCTCCGGGACAGATGGCTATGGCTACACCTTC	CASSSSGTDGYGYTF
NA	TRBV14	TRBJ1-4	16	NA	TGTGCCAGCAGCCAAGAAATGGGGGGAAGTGGTGAAAAACTGTTTTTT	CASSQEMGGSGEKLFF
NA	TRBV6-5	TRBJ1-4	13	NA	TGTGCCAGCAGTCCCGGGGAGGGCGGAAAACTGTTTTTT	CASSPGEGGKLFF
NA	TRBV6-5	TRBJ1-2	15	NA	TGTGCCAGCCGGTCTGAGGCTACCTCTGCCTATGGCTACACCTTC	CASRSEATSAYGYTF
NA	TRBV27	TRBJ1-2	13	TRBD1	TGTGCCGCAGGGGACAGCCTTAACTATGGCTACACCTTC	CAAGDSLNYGYTF
NA	TRBV19	TRBJ1-6	16	NA	TGTGCCAGTAGTATAGCCGCTCGAGGCTATAATTCACCCCTCCACTTT	CASSIAARGYNSPLHF
NA	TRBV19	TRBJ1-1	14	TRBD1	TGTGCCAGTAGTACTGACAGGGAAATAACTGAAGCTTTCTTT	CASSTDREITEAFF
NA	TRBV18	TRBJ1-1	13	TRBD1	TGTGCCAGCTCTAAGGATGACAGGGCGGAAGCTTTCTTT	CASSKDDRAEAFF
NA	TRBV7-3	TRBJ2-7	13	NA	TGTGCCAGCAGCTTGGGCAGGTCCTACGAGCAGTACTTC	CASSLGRSYEQYF
NA	TRBV6-5	TRBJ1-2	15	TRBD1	TGTGCCAGCAGTTACTCAGGACAGGCAATCTATGGCTACACCTTC	CASSYSGQAIYGYTF
NA	TRBV27	TRBJ1-6	17	NA	TGTGCCAGCAGTTTTAAATACAGGGCGTCCTATAATTCACCCCTCCACTTT	CASSFKYRASYNSPLHF
NA	TRBV5-4	TRBJ2-7	15	TRBD1	TGTGCCAGCAGCTGGGGACAGGGGGCCTCCTACGAGCAGTACTTC	CASSWGQGASYEQYF
once	TRBV15	TRBJ1-2	12	NA	TGTGCCACCAGCAGACCTGACTATGGCTACACCTTC	CATSRPDYGYTF
NA	TRBV5-1	TRBJ2-1	13	TRBD1	TGCGCCAGCAGCTACGGGACAGGTTATGAGCAGTTCTTC	CASSYGTGYEQFF
NA	TRBV15	TRBJ2-1	16	TRBD2	TGTGCCACCAGCAGAAACACCGGGACTAGCGGAAATGAGCAGTTCTTC	CATSRNTGTSGNEQFF
NA	TRBV21-1	TRBJ2-5	17	NA	TGTGCCAGCAGCAAATACCTTCTTAGCGGGAGATGGGAGACCCAGTACTTC	CASSKYLLSGRWETQYF
NA	TRBV28	TRBJ2-7	13	NA	TGTGCCAGCAGTAGGGGCGGGGCCTACGAGCAGTACTTC	CASSRGGAYEQYF
NA	TRBV6-5	TRBJ2-5	16	NA	TGTGCCAGCAGTTACTCGACAGCGACAGTTCAAGAGACCCAGTACTTC	CASSYSTATVQETQYF
NA	TRBV2	TRBJ1-2	14	NA	TGTGCCAGCAGCTTGGGGGGGCAAATCTATGGCTACACCTTC	CASSLGGQIYGYTF
NA	TRBV5-1	TRBJ2-3	16	TRBD1	TGCGCCAGCAGCTTAGGGACAGGGACTCTCACAGATACGCAGTATTTT	CASSLGTGTLTDTQYF
few	TRBV2	TRBJ2-4	12	NA	TGTGCCAGCAAAGGGACTCTAAACATTCAGTACTTC	CASKGTLNIQYF
NA	TRBV24-1	TRBJ2-2	15	NA	TGTGCCACCAGTGATTCGACAGGAGTGACCGGGGAGCTGTTTTTT	CATSDSTGVTGELFF
once	TRBV5-4	TRBJ1-1	14	NA	TGTGCCAGCAGCTCGGCACAGGCGGGGACTGAAGCTTTCTTT	CASSSAQAGTEAFF
NA	TRBV9	TRBJ2-1	14	TRBD2	TGTGCCAGCAGCCCTCAGACTAGCTTTGGTGAGCAGTTCTTC	CASSPQTSFGEQFF
NA	TRBV7-9	TRBJ2-5	15	TRBD1	TGTGCCAGCAGCCCGGACAGGGGGGCTGGAGAGACCCAGTACTTC	CASSPDRGAGETQYF
NA	TRBV19	TRBJ1-5	15	NA	TGTGCCAGTAATGCGGGGGGCAGTGGCAATCAGCCCCAGCATTTT	CASNAGGSGNQPQHF
NA	TRBV27	TRBJ2-5	13	NA	TGTGCCAGCAGTTCTGTAATCCAAGAGACCCAGTACTTC	CASSSVIQETQYF
NA	TRBV1	TRBJ2-7	14	NA	TGCACCAGCAGCCAACGGCGGGACGTCGGCGAGCAGTACTTC	CTSSQRRDVGEQYF
NA	TRBV2	TRBJ2-7	13	TRBD2	TGTGCCAGCATCGGGACTATGGCTCGCGAGCAGTACTTC	CASIGTMAREQYF
NA	TRBV27	TRBJ2-7	15	NA	TGTGCCAGCAGTCCACAGGGATTGGTGTCCTACGAGCAGTACTTC	CASSPQGLVSYEQYF
NA	TRBV4-1	TRBJ2-2	16	TRBD2	TGCGCCAGCAGCCAAGAAGGGACTAGCGATACCGGGGAGCTGTTTTTT	CASSQEGTSDTGELFF
few	TRBV11-1	TRBJ2-5	15	TRBD2	TGTGCCAGCAGCTTAGGGGGGGGTCGCCAAGAGACCCAGTACTTC	CASSLGGGRQETQYF
NA	TRBV9	TRBJ2-7	13	NA	TGTGCCAGCAGCGTAGACGCTATCAAAGAGCAGTACTTC	CASSVDAIKEQYF
NA	TRBV19	TRBJ2-4	16	TRBD1	TGTGCCAGTAGTCCGATGACAGGGAGATCGGATAGGATTCAGTACTTC	CASSPMTGRSDRIQYF
NA	TRBV27	TRBJ1-2	17	TRBD1	TGTGCCAGCAGTTTAGGGGGACAGGGAATTGTTGGGAGTGGCTACACCTTC	CASSLGGQGIVGSGYTF
NA	TRBV5-1	TRBJ2-2	15	TRBD2	TGCGCCAGCAGCTGGACGGTAGCGGGAGATGGGGAGCTGTTTTTT	CASSWTVAGDGELFF
few	TRBV3-1/TRBV3-2	TRBJ2-5	15	NA	TGTGCCAGCAGCCCGACGACTGGATTCCAAGAGACCCAGTACTTC	CASSPTTGFQETQYF
NA	TRBV9	TRBJ1-5	15	NA	TGTGCCAGCAGCGTACTTCCGGACCTGGAGGGACCCCAGCATTTT	CASSVLPDLEGPQHF